The 17 T cell receptor beta chains presented below share a single source sample, sequenced in a study of blood T cell repertoires in COVID-19. Profiling relied on immunoSEQ multiplex PCR, and the TCRdb table lists in-frame clones only, not all of them. The sample lists about 140,000 clones; 70% to 90% were seen once. The sequencing sample was made of PBMCs or T cells enriched from blood (not recorded which). The source is a man aged 50 or older who had recovered from COVID-19.

The V gene is TRBV30, the J gene TRBJ1-5; maybe TRBD1 (5 bases). The CDR3 spans 13 residues. CDR1 is GTSNPN, CDR2 SVGIG, per germline (reference sequence). Trimming took off 4 bases at V and 3 bases at J, with 10 bases between the two ends. The CDR3 sequence is CAWTDSHNQPQHF. The CDR3 DNA sequence: TGTGCCTGGACCGACAGTCACAATCAGCCCCAGCATTTT.

The chain couples TRBV7-3 to TRBJ2-4; possibly TRBD2 for D (5 bases). V was trimmed by 5 bases and J by 9 bases, leaving 14 bases between them. The CDR3 consists of 13 residues. Germline V gene data show CDR1 as SGHTA and CDR2 as FQGTGA. The CDR3 coding sequence is TGTGCCAGCAGCCCTGGGGTGGACTCCATTCAGTACTTC. Its translation: CASSPGVDSIQYF.

The gene calls are TRBV9 and TRBJ2-3, with 9 bases matching TRBD2. From germline, CDR1 is SGDLS and CDR2 YYNGEE. CDR3 length equals 16 residues. Trimming cost V 0 bases and J 1 base; bases outside gene matches: 3. The CDR3 sequence is CASSVVAGGGTDTQYF. The CDR3 bases are TGTGCCAGCAGCGTAGTGGCGGGAGGGGGCACAGATACGCAGTATTTT.

This chain uses TRBV9 with TRBJ1-2, with D perhaps TRBD1 (6 bases). The CDR3 sequence is 17 residues long. The germline gives CDR1 SGDLS, CDR2 YYNGEE. V was shortened by 1 base and J by 2 bases, with 18 bases between the two germline ends. The CDR3 DNA is TGTGCCAGCAGCGTATCATCAGTGACAGGACTGAACTATGGCTACACCTTC. It yields the protein CASSVSSVTGLNYGYTF.

Only one count was recorded for this clone. This chain connects TRBV11-2 to TRBJ1-1; D ambiguous. With 1 base removed from V and 11 bases from J, the gap between germline ends came to 11 bases. CDR1 is SGHAT and CDR2 is FQNNGV in the germline V gene. The CDR3 has 12 residues. Written as DNA, the CDR3 is TGTGCCAGCAGCTTAGTGCGGGGTATGGCTTTCTTT. It encodes CASSLVRGMAFF.

The V gene is TRBV27, the J gene TRBJ1-2; 8 nucleotides match TRBD1. Trimming cost V 6 bases and J 1 base; bases outside gene matches: 4. The length of the CDR3 is 14 residues. The germline V gene encodes CDR1 MNHEY and CDR2 SMNVEV (reference sequence). The DNA for the CDR3 is TGTGCCAGCAGCGCAGGGGGCCGTAACTATGGCTACACCTTC. It encodes CASSAGGRNYGYTF.

The CDR3 DNA reads TGCAGCGTTGTCGGGACTGGAAACACCATATATTTT. It codes for CSVVGTGNTIYF. V and J are TRBV29-1 and TRBJ1-3; D ambiguous. Trimming removed 4 bases at V and 2 bases at J, with 6 bases between. Germline values: CDR1 SQVTM, CDR2 ANQGSEA. The CDR3 loop spans 12 amino acids.

The rearrangement joins TRBV5-6 to TRBJ1-3, with 7 bases that match TRBD1. This CDR3 comprises 15 residues. The germline CDR1 and CDR2 sequences are SGHDT and YYEEEE. J lost 0 bases, V lost 4 bases, and 4 bases had no gene match. CDR3 coding DNA: TGTGCCAGCAGCATTGGGACAGACTCTGGAAACACCATATATTTT. The encoded protein is CASSIGTDSGNTIYF.

The genes are TRBV5-1 and TRBJ1-1; TRBD1 is a possible D gene (5 bases). The V gene lost 5 bases and the J gene lost 5 bases, with 16 bases spanning the gap. The CDR3 is 14 residues long. CDR1 is SGHRS, CDR2 YFSETQ, per germline. CDR3 nucleotides: TGCGCCAGCAGGATAACAGGACCGGGTACTGAAGCTTTCTTT. Protein product: CASRITGPGTEAFF.

This rearrangement joins TRBV11-1 to TRBJ1-1; TRBD1 matches 9 bases. The CDR3 is 13 amino acids. CDR1 and CDR2 (germline): SGHAT, FQDESV (reference sequence). The trim removed 5 bases at V and 9 bases at J, leaving 7 bases unmatched. The CDR3 sequence is CASSPGTGTQAFF. DNA of the CDR3: TGTGCCAGCAGCCCAGGGACAGGGACTCAAGCTTTCTTT.

J is TRBJ1-1 and V is TRBV18; D ambiguous. V was shortened by 8 bases and J by 3 bases, with 19 bases between the two germline ends. This CDR3 has 15 residues. Germline V lookup: CDR1 KGHSH, CDR2 LQKENI. The CDR3 nucleotides are TGTGCCAGCGCCCCGAGGGCGGTTTTGGACACTGAAGCTTTCTTT. It is translated as CASAPRAVLDTEAFF. The entire variable domain, with the rest obtained from reference TRBV18 and TRBJ1-1, is as follows: NAGVMQNPRHLVRRRGQEARLRCSPMKGHSHVYWYRQLPEEGLKFMVYLQKENIIDESGMPKERFSAEFPKEGPSILRIQQVVRGDSAAYFCASAPRAVLDTEAFFGQGTRLTVV.

This clone is a singleton in its sample. This sequence joins TRBV27 and TRBJ1-1, with D uncertain. Deletions cut 4 bases from V and 0 bases from J, with 12 bases between. The CDR3 runs 15 residues. Germline V CDR1 and CDR2: MNHEY, SMNVEV (reference sequence). CDR3 in amino acids: CASSSRGLMNTEAFF. The DNA for the CDR3 is TGTGCCAGCAGTTCTCGAGGCCTAATGAACACTGAAGCTTTCTTT.

The chain uses TRBV19 and TRBJ1-1; 9 bases match TRBD1. The CDR3 has 14 amino acids. The germline gives CDR1 LNHDA, CDR2 SQIVND (reference sequence). V dropped 3 bases and J dropped 1; count of bases not matched to a gene: 0. The DNA for the CDR3 is TGTGCCAGTAGTATGGACAGGGGGAACACTGAAGCTTTCTTT. Protein: CASSMDRGNTEAFF.

V gene TRBV4-3 combines with J gene TRBJ1-1; no reliable D call. The CDR3 contains 15 residues. Trimming cost V 3 bases and J 3 bases, with 14 bases left between them. Germline CDR1 is LGHNA and CDR2 is YSLEER. The CDR3 sequence: CASSHQGRGYTEAFF. The DNA of the CDR3 is TGCGCCAGCAGCCACCAAGGACGCGGGTACACTGAAGCTTTCTTT.

The CDR3 loop is CASSYSSGRSNTEAFF. The CDR3 coding sequence is TGTGCCAGCAGTTACTCTAGCGGACGGAGTAACACTGAAGCTTTCTTT. The chain joins TRBV6-5 to TRBJ1-1; D is ambiguous. The length of the CDR3 is 16 residues. Looked up from germline, CDR1 is MNHEY and CDR2 is SVGAGI. Trimming left V 0 bases short and J 2 bases short, with 13 bases between.

The chain recombines TRBV6-4 with TRBJ2-2; D remains ambiguous. V was shortened by 3 bases and J by 4 bases, with 12 bases between the two germline ends. The CDR3 is made up of 15 amino acids. Germline V lookup: CDR1 MRHNA, CDR2 SNTAGT. CDR3 in amino acids: CASSEANTGTGELFF. CDR3 DNA: TGTGCCAGCAGTGAGGCAAACACGGGCACCGGGGAGCTGTTTTTT.

V gene TRBV28 combines with J gene TRBJ2-7; TRBD1 agrees at 10 bases. V lost 7 bases, J lost 3 bases, and 21 bases stayed unmatched. CDR3 length: 19 amino acids. CDR1 is MDHEN, CDR2 SYDVKM, per germline. The CDR3 protein is CASTKRYGTGEDGGYEQYF. CDR3 nucleotides: TGTGCCAGCACTAAGCGGTATGGGACAGGGGAAGATGGGGGCTACGAGCAGTACTTC.